Presented here are 20 T cell receptor beta chains from one specimen sequenced in a study of cytomegalovirus exposure and HLA in healthy donors. The primer mix had 60 Vbeta and 13 Jbeta primers. Using immunoSEQ multiplex PCR, the repertoire was profiled, and TCRdb retains in-frame clones only, with some absent. This table has under 200,000 clones, less than 80% appearing once. Sequencing was carried out using PBMCs. All receptors derive from a woman under 40 in good health and CMV-seropositive.

The V gene is TRBV10-2, the J gene TRBJ2-6; 7 bases are shared with TRBD1. Looked up from germline, CDR1 is WSHSY and CDR2 is SAAADI. Trimming removed 3 bases from V and 0 bases from J; junction bases left unmatched: 2. This CDR3 region has 16 residues. CDR3: CASSDPGGSGANVLTF. In DNA form, the CDR3 reads TGCGCCAGCAGTGACCCAGGGGGCTCTGGGGCCAACGTCCTGACTTTC.

This clone was seen only once. V gene TRBV2 combines with J gene TRBJ1-6; 11 bases map to TRBD1. The CDR3 sequence is 14 residues long. The germline V gene encodes CDR1 SNHLY and CDR2 FYNNEI. V gave up 4 bases and J gave up 9 bases; unmatched junction bases: 2. In DNA form, the CDR3 reads TGTGCCAGCAGTGGGGACAGGGGGAGTTCACCCCTCCACTTT. This gives the protein CASSGDRGSSPLHF. Full variable domain (missing parts from reference TRBV2 and TRBJ1-6): EPEVTQTPSHQVTQMGQEVILRCVPISNHLYFYWYRQILGQKVEFLVSFYNNEISEKSEIFDDQFSVERPDGSNFTLKIRSTKLEDSAMYFCASSGDRGSSPLHFGNGTRLTVT.

The chain links TRBV27 to TRBJ2-7; a weak D match, TRBD1 (6 bases). This CDR3 is built from 15 residues. V shed 0 bases and J shed 7 bases, with 16 bases lying between them. The germline V gene encodes CDR1 MNHEY and CDR2 SMNVEV (reference sequence). CDR3 DNA sequence: TGTGCCAGCAGTTTATCGATCCCCCCCAGGGGTGAGCAGTACTTC. This encodes CASSLSIPPRGEQYF.

The V and J genes are TRBV2 and TRBJ2-1; 15 positions match TRBD2. Germline V lookup: CDR1 SNHLY, CDR2 FYNNEI. This CDR3 contains 15 residues. With V trimmed by 4 bases and J by 10 bases, 5 bases remained unmatched. CDR3 in DNA: TGTGCCAGCAGTGGGACTAGCGGGGGGGCCGGGGAGCAGTTCTTC. Amino acids: CASSGTSGGAGEQFF.

V gene TRBV21-1 combines with J gene TRBJ1-1; TRBD1 is the table's D call and was not checked against the DNA. TRBV21-1 is shown as a pseudogene. This CDR3 has 16 residues. CDR3 bases: TGTGCCAGCAGCAAGGACAGGGTGTCCCTTGGGGGGGGAGCTTTCTTT. Its protein product is CASSKDRVSLGGGAFF.

This chain connects TRBV9 to TRBJ2-7, with TRBD2 matching over 8 bases. Germline CDR1 reads SGDLS; CDR2 reads YYNGEE. J gave up 3 bases and V 1 base, and 3 bases lay outside the gene matches. The CDR3 covers 14 residues. The CDR3 DNA is TGTGCCAGCAGCGTATCGGGACTAGGCTACGAGCAGTACTTC. Protein product: CASSVSGLGYEQYF.

The chain has TRBV11-2 and TRBJ1-3; D gene ambiguous. Between the trimmed V and J ends, which lost 7 bases and 4 bases, there was a span of 5 bases. There are 11 residues in the CDR3. CDR1 is SGHAT and CDR2 is FQNNGV in the germline V gene. The DNA for the CDR3 is TGTGCCAGCACCCCGGGAAACACCATATATTTT. The encoded protein is CASTPGNTIYF.

The chain is built from TRBV4-3 and TRBJ2-7; perhaps TRBD1 as D (7 bases). CDR3 length: 16 amino acids. The V end lost 0 bases, the J end lost 2 bases, and 14 bases lay between the germline ends. Per germline, CDR1 LGHNA and CDR2 YSLEER. CDR3 in amino acids: CASSQESRGVTYEQYF. The CDR3 DNA reads TGCGCCAGCAGCCAAGAGTCCAGGGGGGTTACCTACGAGCAGTACTTC.

The V and J genes are TRBV15 and TRBJ2-7; no reliable D call. V shed 0 bases and J shed 7 bases, with 7 bases lying between them. The CDR3 sequence is 12 residues long. In germline, CDR1 is LNHNV, CDR2 YYDKDF (reference sequence). The CDR3, as DNA: TGTGCCACCAGCAGAGATATTCTAGAGCAGTACTTC. Translated: CATSRDILEQYF. Using reference TRBV15 and TRBJ2-7 for the parts outside the CDR3, the full variable domain is DAMVIQNPRYQVTQFGKPVTLSCSQTLNHNVMYWYQQKSSQAPKLLFHYYDKDFNNEADTPDNFQSRRPNTSFCFLDIRSPGLGDTAMYLCATSRDILEQYFGPGTRLTVT.

This sequence joins TRBV6-6 and TRBJ2-7, with D tentatively TRBD2 (5 bases). Germline V gene lookup returns CDR1 MNHNY and CDR2 SVGAGI (reference sequence). This CDR3 region has 13 residues. V lost 5 bases, J lost 6 bases, and 14 bases lay in between. The CDR3 here is CASSLTLVGEQYF. CDR3 sequence (DNA): TGTGCCAGCAGTCTTACACTAGTTGGCGAGCAGTACTTC.

The chain joins TRBV4-2 to TRBJ2-1, with TRBD2 matching over 16 bases. Unmatched junction bases numbered 3, after V lost 0 bases and J lost 7 bases. The CDR3 is 17 amino acids. Germline CDR1 and CDR2: LGHNA and YNFKEQ. Written as DNA, the CDR3 is TGTGCCAGCAGCCAAGAGGGACTAGCGGGGGGGGCAAATGAGCAGTTCTTC. Residues: CASSQEGLAGGANEQFF.

This clone turned up a few times. This chain links TRBV4-1 with TRBJ1-5, with D unclear. Germline V gives CDR1 MGHRA, CDR2 YSYEKL. The V end was cut by 0 bases, the J end by 3 bases, with 12 bases between. The CDR3 has 16 residues. Written as DNA, the CDR3 is TGCGCCAGCAGCCAAGAGGTCGCGGCAGTCAATCAGCCCCAGCATTTT. It codes for CASSQEVAAVNQPQHF.

This clone was observed a single time. The chain has TRBV28 and TRBJ1-2, with 9 bases identical to TRBD1. The length of the CDR3 is 16 residues. CDR1 MDHEN and CDR2 SYDVKM come from the germline V gene. V lost 6 bases to trimming and J lost 2 bases; unmatched junction nucleotides: 10. CDR3 nucleotide sequence: TGTGCCAGCAGCCGACGGACAGGGGAGCGGAACTATGGCTACACCTTC. The encoded protein is CASSRRTGERNYGYTF.

The chain carries TRBV5-4 and TRBJ2-3; D may be TRBD2 (5 bases). Germline CDR1 and CDR2: SGHNT and YYREEE (reference sequence). The V end lost 1 base, the J end lost 4 bases, and 7 bases lay between the germline ends. The CDR3 contains 13 residues. CDR3 nucleotide sequence: TGTGCCAGCAGCTTGATCGGGGCAGATACGCAGTATTTT. As protein: CASSLIGADTQYF.

This rearrangement joins TRBV9 to TRBJ2-1; perhaps TRBD1 as D (5 bases). There are 16 residues in the CDR3. Per the germline V gene, CDR1 is SGDLS and CDR2 is YYNGEE. The V end was cut by 4 bases, the J end by 3 bases, with 17 bases between. The CDR3 here is CASSLEPGLDYNEQFF. The CDR3 DNA reads TGTGCCAGCAGCCTAGAACCAGGGCTCGACTACAATGAGCAGTTCTTC.

The V and J genes are TRBV27 and TRBJ2-1; tentatively, D is TRBD1 (6 bases). CDR3 size: 14 residues. Per the germline V gene, CDR1 is MNHEY and CDR2 is SMNVEV (reference sequence). With 0 bases removed from V and 10 bases from J, the gap between germline ends came to 13 bases. CDR3 DNA sequence: TGTGCCAGCAGTTTATCTTTACAGGGCAGGGAGCAGTTCTTC. This codes for CASSLSLQGREQFF.

In this sample, this clone turned up a few times. Since no conserved phenylalanine or tryptophan closes the CDR3, a read error is the likely cause. No DNA is shown, since the ends of the CDR3 on it are uncertain; the CDR3 is the one TCRdb lists. The chain uses TRBV27 and TRBJ1-2; the table's D call of TRBD1 was not tested on the DNA. Germline CDR1 is MNHEY and CDR2 is SMNVEV (reference sequence). The length of the CDR3 is 8 amino acids, counting both ends. The CDR3 loop reads CASSLLGV.

This rearrangement joins TRBV7-6 to TRBJ1-3, with D maybe TRBD1 (5 bases). V lost 4 bases, J lost 2 bases, and 18 bases lay in between. The CDR3 consists of 17 residues. Per germline, CDR1 SGHVS and CDR2 FNYEAQ. The CDR3 reads CASSSFGRAGAGNTIYF. CDR3 sequence (DNA): TGTGCCAGCAGCTCGTTCGGTCGGGCGGGGGCTGGAAACACCATATATTTT.

The gene calls are TRBV7-9 and TRBJ1-1; D possibly corresponds to TRBD1 (5 bases). Germline loops: CDR1 SEHNR, CDR2 FQNEAQ (reference sequence). There are 14 residues in the CDR3. Trimming removed 4 bases from V and 0 bases from J, with 9 bases in between. CDR3 DNA: TGTGCCAGCAGCTCCAGGGTACTGAACACTGAAGCTTTCTTT. This translates into CASSSRVLNTEAFF.

This sequence joins TRBV10-3 and TRBJ2-5; 7 bases align to TRBD1. Looked up from germline, CDR1 is ENHRY and CDR2 is SYGVKD. With 6 bases clipped from V and 5 bases from J, the junction kept 9 bases outside the gene matches. The CDR3 loop spans 14 amino acids. DNA for the CDR3: TGTGCCATCAGGAACGGGACAGTAAAGGAGACCCAGTACTTC. Amino acid sequence: CAIRNGTVKETQYF.